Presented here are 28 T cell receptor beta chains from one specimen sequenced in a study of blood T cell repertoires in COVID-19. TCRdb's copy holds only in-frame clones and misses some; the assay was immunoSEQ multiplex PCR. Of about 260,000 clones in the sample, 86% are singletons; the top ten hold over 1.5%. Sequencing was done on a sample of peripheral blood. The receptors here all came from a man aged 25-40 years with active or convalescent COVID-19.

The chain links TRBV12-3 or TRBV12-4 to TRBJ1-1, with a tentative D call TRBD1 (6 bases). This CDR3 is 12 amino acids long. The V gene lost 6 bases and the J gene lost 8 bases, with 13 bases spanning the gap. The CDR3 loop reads CASSPDRMEAFF. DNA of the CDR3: TGTGCCAGCAGCCCTGACAGGATGGAAGCTTTCTTT.

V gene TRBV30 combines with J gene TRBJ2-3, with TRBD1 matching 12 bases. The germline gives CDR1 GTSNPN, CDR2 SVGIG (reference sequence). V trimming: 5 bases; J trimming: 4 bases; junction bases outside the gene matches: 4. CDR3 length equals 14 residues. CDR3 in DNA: TGTGCCTGGGACGGGACAGGGGGCGCAGATACGCAGTATTTT. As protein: CAWDGTGGADTQYF.

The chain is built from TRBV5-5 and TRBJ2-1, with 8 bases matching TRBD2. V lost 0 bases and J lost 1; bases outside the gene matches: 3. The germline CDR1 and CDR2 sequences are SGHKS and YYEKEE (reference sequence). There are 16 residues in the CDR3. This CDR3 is CASSLAGTSSYNEQFF. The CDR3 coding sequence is TGTGCCAGCAGCTTGGCCGGGACTAGTTCCTACAATGAGCAGTTCTTC.

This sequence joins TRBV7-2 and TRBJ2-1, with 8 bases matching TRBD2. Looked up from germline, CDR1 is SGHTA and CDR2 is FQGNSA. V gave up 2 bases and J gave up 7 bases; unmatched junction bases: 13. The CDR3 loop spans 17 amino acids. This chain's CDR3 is CASSLIGARGAGNEQFF. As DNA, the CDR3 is TGTGCCAGCAGCTTAATCGGCGCGCGGGGGGCGGGGAATGAGCAGTTCTTC.

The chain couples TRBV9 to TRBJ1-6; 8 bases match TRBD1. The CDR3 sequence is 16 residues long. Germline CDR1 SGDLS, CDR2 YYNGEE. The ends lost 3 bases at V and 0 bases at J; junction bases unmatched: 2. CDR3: CASSGTGSSYNSPLHF. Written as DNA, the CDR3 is TGTGCCAGCAGCGGGACAGGGAGCTCCTATAATTCACCCCTCCACTTT.

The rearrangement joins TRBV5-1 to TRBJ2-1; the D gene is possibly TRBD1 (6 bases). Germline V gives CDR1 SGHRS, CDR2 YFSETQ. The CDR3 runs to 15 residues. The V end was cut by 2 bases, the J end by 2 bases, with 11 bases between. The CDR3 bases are TGCGCCAGCAGCTTCCGGGACACTACCTACAATGAGCAGTTCTTC. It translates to CASSFRDTTYNEQFF.

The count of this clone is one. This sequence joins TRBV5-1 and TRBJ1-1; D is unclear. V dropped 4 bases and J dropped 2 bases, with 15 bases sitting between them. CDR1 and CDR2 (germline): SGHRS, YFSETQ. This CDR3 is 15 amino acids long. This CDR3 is CASSRQTSSNTEAFF. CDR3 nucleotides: TGCGCCAGCAGCCGACAAACAAGTTCAAACACTGAAGCTTTCTTT.

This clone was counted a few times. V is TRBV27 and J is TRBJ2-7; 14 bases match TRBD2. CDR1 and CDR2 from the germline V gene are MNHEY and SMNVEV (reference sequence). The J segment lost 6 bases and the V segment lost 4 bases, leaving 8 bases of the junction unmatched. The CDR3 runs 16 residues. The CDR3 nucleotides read TGTGCCAGCAGTTCCCACGGGACTAGCGGGGGCAGCGAGCAGTACTTC. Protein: CASSSHGTSGGSEQYF.

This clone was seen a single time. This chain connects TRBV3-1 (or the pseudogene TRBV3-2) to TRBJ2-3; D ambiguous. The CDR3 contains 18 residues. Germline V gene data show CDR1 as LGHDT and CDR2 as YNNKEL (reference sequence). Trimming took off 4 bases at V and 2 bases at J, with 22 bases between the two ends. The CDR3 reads CASSPVISQAKVTDTQYF. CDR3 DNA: TGTGCCAGCAGCCCTGTAATCTCGCAGGCCAAGGTCACAGATACGCAGTATTTT.

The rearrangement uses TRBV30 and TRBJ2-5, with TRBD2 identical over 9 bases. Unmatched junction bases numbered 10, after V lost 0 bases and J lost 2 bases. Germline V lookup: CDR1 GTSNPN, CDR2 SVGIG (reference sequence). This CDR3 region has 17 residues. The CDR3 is CAWSVQAGGRGQETQYF. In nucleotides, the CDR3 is TGTGCCTGGAGTGTGCAAGCGGGGGGACGAGGACAAGAGACCCAGTACTTC.

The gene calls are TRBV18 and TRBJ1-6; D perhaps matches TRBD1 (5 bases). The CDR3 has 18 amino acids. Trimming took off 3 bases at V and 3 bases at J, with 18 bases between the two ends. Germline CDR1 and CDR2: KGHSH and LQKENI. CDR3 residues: CASSPWGVRVGYNSPLHF. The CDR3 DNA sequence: TGTGCCAGCTCACCCTGGGGCGTCAGGGTCGGCTATAATTCACCCCTCCACTTT.

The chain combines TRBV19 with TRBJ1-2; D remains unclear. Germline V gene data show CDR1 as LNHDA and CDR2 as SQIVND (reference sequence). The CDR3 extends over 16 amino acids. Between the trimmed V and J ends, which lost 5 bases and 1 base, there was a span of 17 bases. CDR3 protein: CASSAGGYGINYGYTF. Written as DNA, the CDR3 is TGTGCCAGTAGTGCGGGCGGCTATGGGATTAACTATGGCTACACCTTC.

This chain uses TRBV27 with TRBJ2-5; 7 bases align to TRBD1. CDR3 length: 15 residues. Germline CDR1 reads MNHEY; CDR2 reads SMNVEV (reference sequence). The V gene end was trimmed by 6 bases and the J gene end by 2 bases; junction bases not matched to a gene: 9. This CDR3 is CASRTGTVGQETQYF. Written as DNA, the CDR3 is TGTGCCAGCAGGACCGGGACAGTCGGACAAGAGACCCAGTACTTC.

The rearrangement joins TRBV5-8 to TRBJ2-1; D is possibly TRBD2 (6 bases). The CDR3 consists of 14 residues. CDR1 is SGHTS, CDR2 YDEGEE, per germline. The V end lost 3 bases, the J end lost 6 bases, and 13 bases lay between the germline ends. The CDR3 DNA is TGTGCCAGCAGCTGGGGGGACCGCACCAATGAGCAGTTCTTC. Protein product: CASSWGDRTNEQFF.

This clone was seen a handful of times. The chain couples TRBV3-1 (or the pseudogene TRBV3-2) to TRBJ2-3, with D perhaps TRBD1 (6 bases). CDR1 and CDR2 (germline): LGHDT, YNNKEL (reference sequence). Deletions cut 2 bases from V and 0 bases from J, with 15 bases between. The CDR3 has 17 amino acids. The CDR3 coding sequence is TGTGCCAGCAGCCAACCCGCAGGGGAAACTAGCACAGATACGCAGTATTTT. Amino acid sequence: CASSQPAGETSTDTQYF.

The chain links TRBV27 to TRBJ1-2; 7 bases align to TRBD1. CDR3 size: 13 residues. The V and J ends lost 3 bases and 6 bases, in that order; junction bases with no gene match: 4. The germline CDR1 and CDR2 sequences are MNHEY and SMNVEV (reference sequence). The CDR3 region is CASSFWQGDGYTF. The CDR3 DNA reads TGTGCCAGCAGTTTTTGGCAGGGGGATGGCTACACCTTC.

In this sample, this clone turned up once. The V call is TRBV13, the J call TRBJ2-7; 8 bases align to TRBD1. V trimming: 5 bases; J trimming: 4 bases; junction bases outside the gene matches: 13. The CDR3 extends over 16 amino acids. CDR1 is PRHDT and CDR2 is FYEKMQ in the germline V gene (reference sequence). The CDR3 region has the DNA TGTGCCAGCAGCCCGTCCCGGACAGGGTCCCCATACGAGCAGTACTTC. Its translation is CASSPSRTGSPYEQYF. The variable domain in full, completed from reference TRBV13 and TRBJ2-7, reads AAGVIQSPRHLIKEKRETATLKCYPIPRHDTVYWYQQGPGQDPQFLISFYEKMQSDKGSIPDRFSAQQFSDYHSELNMSSLELGDSALYFCASSPSRTGSPYEQYFGPGTRLTVT.

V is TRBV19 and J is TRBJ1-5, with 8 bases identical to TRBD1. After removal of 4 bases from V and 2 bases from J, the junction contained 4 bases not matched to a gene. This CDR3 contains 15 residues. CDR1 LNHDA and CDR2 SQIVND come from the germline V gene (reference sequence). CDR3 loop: CASSKQGGGNQPQHF. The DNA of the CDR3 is TGTGCCAGTAGTAAACAGGGGGGTGGCAATCAGCCCCAGCATTTT.

CDR3 bases: TGTGCCAGCAGCTTTGCGGGGGGTTATTACACAGATACGCAGTATTTT. Protein sequence: CASSFAGGYYTDTQYF. V is TRBV7-2 and J is TRBJ2-3; TRBD2 matches at 8 bases. The CDR3 is 16 residues long. The V and J ends lost 3 bases and 2 bases, in that order; junction bases with no gene match: 7. Germline V gene data show CDR1 as SGHTA and CDR2 as FQGNSA.

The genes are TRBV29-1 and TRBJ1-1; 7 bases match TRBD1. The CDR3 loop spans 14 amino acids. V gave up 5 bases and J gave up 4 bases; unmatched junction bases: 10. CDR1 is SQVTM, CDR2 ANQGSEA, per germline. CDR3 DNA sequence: TGCAGCGTTCAACTCCGACAGGGTTTCACTGAAGCTTTCTTT. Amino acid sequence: CSVQLRQGFTEAFF.

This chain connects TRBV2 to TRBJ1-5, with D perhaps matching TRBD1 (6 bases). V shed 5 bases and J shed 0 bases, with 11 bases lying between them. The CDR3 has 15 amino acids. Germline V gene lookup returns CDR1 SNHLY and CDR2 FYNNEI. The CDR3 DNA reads TGTGCCAGCAGTAGAGGGGGAAATAGCAATCAGCCCCAGCATTTT. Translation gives CASSRGGNSNQPQHF.

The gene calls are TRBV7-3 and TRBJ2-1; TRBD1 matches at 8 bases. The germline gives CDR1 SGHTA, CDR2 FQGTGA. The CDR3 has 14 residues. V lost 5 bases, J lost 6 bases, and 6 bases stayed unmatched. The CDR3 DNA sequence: TGTGCCAGCAGCATTGGACAGGGCCGCAATGAGCAGTTCTTC. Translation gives CASSIGQGRNEQFF.

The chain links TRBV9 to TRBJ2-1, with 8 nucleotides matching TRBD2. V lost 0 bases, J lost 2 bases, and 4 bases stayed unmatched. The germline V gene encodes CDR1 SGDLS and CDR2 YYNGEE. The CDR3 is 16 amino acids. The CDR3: CASSVVGGGPYNEQFF. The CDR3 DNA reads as TGTGCCAGCAGCGTAGTGGGCGGGGGGCCCTACAATGAGCAGTTCTTC.

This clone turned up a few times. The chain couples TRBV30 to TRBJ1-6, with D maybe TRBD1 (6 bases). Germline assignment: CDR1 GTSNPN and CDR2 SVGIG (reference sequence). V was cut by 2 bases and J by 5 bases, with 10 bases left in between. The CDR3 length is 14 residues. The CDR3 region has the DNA TGTGCCTGGAGTAGGGGACAAGATAATTCACCCCTCCACTTT. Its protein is CAWSRGQDNSPLHF.

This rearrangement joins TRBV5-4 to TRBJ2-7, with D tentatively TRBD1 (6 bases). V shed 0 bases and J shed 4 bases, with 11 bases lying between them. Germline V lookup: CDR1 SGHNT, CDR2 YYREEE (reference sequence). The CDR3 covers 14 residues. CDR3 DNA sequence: TGTGCCAGCAGCTTGGAGGGGACACCATACGAGCAGTACTTC. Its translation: CASSLEGTPYEQYF.

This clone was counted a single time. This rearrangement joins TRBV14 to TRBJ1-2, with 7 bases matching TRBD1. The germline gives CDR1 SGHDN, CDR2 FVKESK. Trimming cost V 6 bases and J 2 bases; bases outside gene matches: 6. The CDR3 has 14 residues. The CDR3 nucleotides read TGTGCCAGCAGACCCGACAGGGCAAACTATGGCTACACCTTC. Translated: CASRPDRANYGYTF.

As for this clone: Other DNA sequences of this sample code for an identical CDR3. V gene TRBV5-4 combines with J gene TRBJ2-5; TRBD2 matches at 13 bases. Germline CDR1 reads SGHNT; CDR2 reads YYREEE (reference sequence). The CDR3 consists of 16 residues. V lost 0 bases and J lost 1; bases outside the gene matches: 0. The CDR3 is CASSLGLAGGQETQYF. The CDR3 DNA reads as TGTGCCAGCAGCTTGGGACTAGCGGGGGGCCAAGAGACCCAGTACTTC.

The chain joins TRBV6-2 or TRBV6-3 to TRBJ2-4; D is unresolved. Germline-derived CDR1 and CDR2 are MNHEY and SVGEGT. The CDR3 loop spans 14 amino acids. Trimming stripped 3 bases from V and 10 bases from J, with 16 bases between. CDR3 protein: CASSYASQTSIQYF. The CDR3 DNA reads TGTGCCAGCAGTTATGCGTCGCAGACTTCTATTCAGTACTTC.